The following is a TCR beta chain sequence with its context. The sample belongs to a study of regulatory T cells in long-lasting Graves disease. Assembly of TCR beta libraries relied on iRepertoire HTBI primers together with Arm-PCR of CDR3 regions. TCRdb redid the calling of the multiplex PCR reads with MiXCR, one entry per CDR3 protein. The sample gives fewer than 600,000 distinct CDR3 sequences, 20% to 25% of which show up once; over 10% is in the top ten. The sample's time point: persistent/refractory GD, antithyroid drugs over 5 years with positive TRAb. With RNA extracted from PBMCs as input, the TCR library was made. The germline V and J ends were trimmed by 1 base and 5 bases, with 13 bases remaining between them. Per the germline V gene, CDR1 is SGHRS and CDR2 is YFSETQ. The CDR3 loop spans 14 amino acids.

The sample here was peripheral blood mononuclear cells (PBMCs), taken when the disease was refractory, from a patient treated with antithyroid drugs. The source of this sequence is a female donor with Graves disease. The chain employs TRBV5-1 and TRBJ2-7, with D hard to call. DNA of the CDR3: TGCGCCAGCAGCTTGATGGCTCGCGACGACGAGCAGTACTTC. This gives the protein CASSLMARDDEQYF.